This T cell receptor (beta chain) was sequenced in a study of CXCR3-negative and CXCR3-positive naive CD8 T cells. As for the study in general: Each library gave roughly 1.4 +/- 0.3 million of 140 million or so TRB reads. Findings and limits, study-wide: CXCR3-expressing naive cells carried TRB CDR3s more hydrophobic than those of CXCR3-negative naive cells. Similar levels of surface CD5 were seen between naive subsets; TCR strength was inferred from TRB CDR3 properties. Fresh PBMCs were used in most assays, and CXCR3 expression partially decreased after cryopreservation.

Remarks on this clonotype: The target antigen is unknown.

The CDR3 contains 15 residues. CDR1 SGHKS and CDR2 YYEKEE come from the germline V gene (reference sequence). Through 5' RACE with UMI labels, the TRB cDNA libraries were prepared. TCRdb re-called the 5' RACE reads and gives one entry per CDR3 protein, without DNA. This repertoire includes about 110,000 distinct CDR3 sequences. The TCR was taken from a human donor in good health. Some clones in this sample may be carry-over from other donors' samples. The sample taken for sequencing was naive CXCR3+ CD8+ T cells from blood. Regarding subset: CD45RO-CCR7+CD27+CD95- naive CD8+ T cells expressing CXCR3 (TNR3+). The chain joins TRBV5-5 to TRBJ2-1; TCRdb returns TRBD1, unconfirmable since there is no DNA. This chain's CDR3 is CASSPTGGAYNEQFF.